Listed here are 2 T cell receptor beta chains from one sample, sequenced in a study of blood T cell repertoires in COVID-19. Data came from immunoSEQ multiplex PCR; TCRdb stores just in-frame clones and leaves some out. The data show approximately 77,000 clones, 88% seen once. Sequenced material: peripheral blood. These receptors came from a woman aged 80 or over with acute or convalescent COVID-19.

The chain joins TRBV10-3 to TRBJ2-1, with 7 bases fitting TRBD1. Germline V gene lookup returns CDR1 ENHRY and CDR2 SYGVKD. There are 13 residues in the CDR3. V lost 10 bases and J lost 5; bases outside the gene matches: 8. DNA of the CDR3: TGTGCCACCTGGACAGGACTCGACAATGAGCAGTTCTTC. This gives the protein CATWTGLDNEQFF.

This clone was detected only a few times. The V call is TRBV30, the J call TRBJ2-7, with D perhaps TRBD2 (6 bases). The germline V and J ends were trimmed by 5 bases and 5 bases, with 19 bases remaining between them. Germline V CDR1 and CDR2: GTSNPN, SVGIG (reference sequence). The length of the CDR3 is 14 residues. Here the CDR3 DNA reads TGTGCCTGGTCTAAGGGAGGTTCGATAAACGAGCAGTACTTC. Its translation is CAWSKGGSINEQYF.